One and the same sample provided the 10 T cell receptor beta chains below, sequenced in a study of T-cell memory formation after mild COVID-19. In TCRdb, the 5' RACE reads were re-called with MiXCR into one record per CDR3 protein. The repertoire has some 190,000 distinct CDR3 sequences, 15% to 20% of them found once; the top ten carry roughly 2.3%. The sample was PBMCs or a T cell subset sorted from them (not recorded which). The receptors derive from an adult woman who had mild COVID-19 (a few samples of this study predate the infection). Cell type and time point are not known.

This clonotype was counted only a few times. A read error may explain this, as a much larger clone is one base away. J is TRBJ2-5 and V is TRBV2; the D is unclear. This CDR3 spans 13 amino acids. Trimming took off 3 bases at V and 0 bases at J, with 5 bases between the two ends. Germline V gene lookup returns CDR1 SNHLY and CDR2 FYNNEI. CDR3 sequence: CASSEGYQETQYF. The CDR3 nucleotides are TGTGCCAGCAGTGAGGGGTACCAAGAGACCCAGTACTTC.

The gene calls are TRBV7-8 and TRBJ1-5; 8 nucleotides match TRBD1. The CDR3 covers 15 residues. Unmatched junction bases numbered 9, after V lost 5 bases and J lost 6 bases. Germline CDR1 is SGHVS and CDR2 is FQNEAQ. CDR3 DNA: TGTGCCAGCAGCGTAACCAGGGGGCGAGGTCAGCCCCAGCATTTT. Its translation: CASSVTRGRGQPQHF. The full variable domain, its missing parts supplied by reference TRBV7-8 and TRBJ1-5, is GAGVSQSPRYKVAKRGQDVALRCDPISGHVSLFWYQQALGQGPEFLTYFQNEAQLDKSGLPSDRFFAERPEGSVSTLKIQRTQQEDSAVYLCASSVTRGRGQPQHFGDGTRLSIL.

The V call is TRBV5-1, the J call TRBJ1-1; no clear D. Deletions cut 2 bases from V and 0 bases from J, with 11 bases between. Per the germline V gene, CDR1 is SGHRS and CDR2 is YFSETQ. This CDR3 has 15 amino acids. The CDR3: CASSFDRTVNTEAFF. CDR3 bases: TGCGCCAGCAGCTTTGATAGGACGGTGAACACTGAAGCTTTCTTT.

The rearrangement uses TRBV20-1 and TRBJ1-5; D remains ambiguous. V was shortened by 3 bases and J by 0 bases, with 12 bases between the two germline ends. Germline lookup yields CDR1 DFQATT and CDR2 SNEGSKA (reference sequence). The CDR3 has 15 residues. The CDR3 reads CSASPQVYSNQPQHF. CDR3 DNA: TGCAGTGCTAGCCCCCAGGTGTATAGCAATCAGCCCCAGCATTTT.

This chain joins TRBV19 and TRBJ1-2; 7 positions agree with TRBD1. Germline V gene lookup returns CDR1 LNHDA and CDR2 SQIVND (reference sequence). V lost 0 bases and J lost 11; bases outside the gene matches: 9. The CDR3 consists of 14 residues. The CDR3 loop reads CASSIDKGQRIYTF. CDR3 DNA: TGTGCCAGTAGTATAGATAAGGGACAGAGGATATACACCTTC.

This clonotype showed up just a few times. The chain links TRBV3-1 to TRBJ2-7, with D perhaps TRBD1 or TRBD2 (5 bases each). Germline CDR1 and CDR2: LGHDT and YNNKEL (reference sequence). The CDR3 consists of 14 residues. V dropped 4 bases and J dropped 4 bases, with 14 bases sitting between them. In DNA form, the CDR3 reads TGTGCCAGCAGCCTTGAGACGAGGGGTTACGAGCAGTACTTC. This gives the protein CASSLETRGYEQYF.

CDR3 DNA sequence: TGTGCCAGCAGTGCTATAGGACGTGGTAATTCACCCCTCCACTTT. Translating it yields CASSAIGRGNSPLHF. V gene TRBV12-3 or TRBV12-4 combines with J gene TRBJ1-6; D gene ambiguous. The V end lost 5 bases, the J end lost 6 bases, and 14 bases lay between the germline ends. This CDR3 contains 15 residues.

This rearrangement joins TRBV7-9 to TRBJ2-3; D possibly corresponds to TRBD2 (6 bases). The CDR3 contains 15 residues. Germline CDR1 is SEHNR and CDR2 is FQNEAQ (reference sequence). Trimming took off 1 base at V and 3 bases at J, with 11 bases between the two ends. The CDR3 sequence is CASSLGGRWTDTQYF. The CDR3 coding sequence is TGTGCCAGCAGCTTAGGTGGGAGGTGGACAGATACGCAGTATTTT. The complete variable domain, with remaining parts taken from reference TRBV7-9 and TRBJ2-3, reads DTGVSQNPRHKITKRGQNVTFRCDPISEHNRLYWYRQTLGQGPEFLTYFQNEAQLEKSRLLSDRFSAERPKGSFSTLEIQRTEQGDSAMYLCASSLGGRWTDTQYFGPGTRLTVL.

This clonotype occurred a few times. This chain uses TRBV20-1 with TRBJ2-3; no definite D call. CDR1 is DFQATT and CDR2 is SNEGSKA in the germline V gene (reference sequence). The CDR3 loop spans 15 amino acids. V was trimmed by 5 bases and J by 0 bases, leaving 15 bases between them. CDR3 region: CSARIHPTSTDTQYF. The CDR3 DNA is TGCAGTGCTCGAATCCATCCTACTAGCACAGATACGCAGTATTTT.

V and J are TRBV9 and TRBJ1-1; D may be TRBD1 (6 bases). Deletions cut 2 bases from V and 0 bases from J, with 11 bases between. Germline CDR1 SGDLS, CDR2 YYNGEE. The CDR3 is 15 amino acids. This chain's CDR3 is CASSVGGRLNTEAFF. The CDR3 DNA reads TGTGCCAGCAGCGTGGGGGGCCGATTGAACACTGAAGCTTTCTTT.